The present T cell receptor (beta chain) was sequenced within a study of OX40 agonist ivuxolimab in advanced cancers. Whole-study context: The dose-escalation group included hepatocellular carcinoma, melanoma, renal cell carcinoma and head and neck cancer.

Using immunoSEQ multiplex PCR, the repertoire was profiled, and TCRdb retains in-frame clones only, with some absent. The sample includes around 100,000 clones, approximately 95% seen only once; the top ten take just over 2%. Trimming removed 1 base at V and 5 bases at J, with 8 bases between. The CDR3 covers 13 residues. Germline CDR1 reads PRHDT; CDR2 reads FYEKMQ (reference sequence). Study results and limitations: Patients with a partial response at 0.1-3.0 mg/kg had among the lowest clonal expansion.

This clone was observed a handful of times. The antigen remains undetermined. Sequencing used CD4+ or CD8+ T cells sorted from blood, obtained in a trial of the OX40 agonist ivuxolimab. V is TRBV13 and J is TRBJ1-1; D is perhaps TRBD1 (5 bases). This TCR came from an adult with an advanced solid tumor such as melanoma, head and neck, liver or kidney cancer. The CDR3 loop is CASSLAGSTEAFF. In nucleotides, the CDR3 is TGTGCCAGCAGCTTAGCAGGGAGTACTGAAGCTTTCTTT.